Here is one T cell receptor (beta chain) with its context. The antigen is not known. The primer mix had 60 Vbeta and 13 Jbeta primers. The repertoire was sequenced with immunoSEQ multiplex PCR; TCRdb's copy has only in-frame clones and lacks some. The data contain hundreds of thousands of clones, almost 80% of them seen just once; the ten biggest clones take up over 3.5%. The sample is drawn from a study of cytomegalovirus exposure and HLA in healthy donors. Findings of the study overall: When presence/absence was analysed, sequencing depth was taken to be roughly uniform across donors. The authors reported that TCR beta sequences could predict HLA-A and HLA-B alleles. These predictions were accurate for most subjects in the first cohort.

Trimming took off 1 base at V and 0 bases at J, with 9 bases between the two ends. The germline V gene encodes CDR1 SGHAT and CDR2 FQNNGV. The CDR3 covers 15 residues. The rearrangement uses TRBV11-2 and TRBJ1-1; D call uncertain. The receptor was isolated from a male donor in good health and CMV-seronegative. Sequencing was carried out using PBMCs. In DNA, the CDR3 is TGTGCCAGCAGCTTAGCGGAGGTGGTGAACACTGAAGCTTTCTTT. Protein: CASSLAEVVNTEAFF.